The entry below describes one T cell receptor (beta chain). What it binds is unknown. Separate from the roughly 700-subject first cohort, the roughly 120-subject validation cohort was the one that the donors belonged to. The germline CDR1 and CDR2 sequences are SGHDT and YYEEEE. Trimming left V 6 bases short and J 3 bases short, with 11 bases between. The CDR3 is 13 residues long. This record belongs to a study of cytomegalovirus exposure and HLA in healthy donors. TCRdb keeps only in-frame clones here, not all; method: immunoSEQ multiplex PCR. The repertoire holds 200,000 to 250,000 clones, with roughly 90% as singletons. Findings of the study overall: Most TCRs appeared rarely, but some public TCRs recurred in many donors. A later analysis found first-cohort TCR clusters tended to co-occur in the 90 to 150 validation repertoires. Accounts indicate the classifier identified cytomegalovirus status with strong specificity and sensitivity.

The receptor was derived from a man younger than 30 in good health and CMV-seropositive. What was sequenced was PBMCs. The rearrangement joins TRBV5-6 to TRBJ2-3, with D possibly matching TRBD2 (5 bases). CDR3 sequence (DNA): TGTGCCAGCACCGACTACACGACAGATACGCAGTATTTT. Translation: CASTDYTTDTQYF.